The 24 T cell receptor beta chains in this list originate from one sample, sequenced in a study of identifying expanded T cells in peripheral blood. Clones were sequenced by immunoSEQ multiplex PCR, and TCRdb holds only the in-frame ones, with some missing. This table has approximately 100,000 clones, approximately 88% appearing once. Sequenced material: blood. Receptors were obtained from a person aged 18-70 years in good health.

The chain recombines TRBV7-3 with TRBJ2-1; no definite D call. V was shortened by 0 bases and J by 4 bases, with 7 bases between the two germline ends. This CDR3 has 14 residues. CDR1 is SGHTA, CDR2 FQGTGA, per germline. CDR3 loop: CASSLTGGYNEQFF. The CDR3 DNA sequence: TGTGCCAGCAGCTTAACGGGCGGATACAATGAGCAGTTCTTC.

This chain joins TRBV5-8 and TRBJ2-3, with D tentatively TRBD2 (5 bases). Germline V gene data show CDR1 as SGHTS and CDR2 as YDEGEE. The CDR3 is 17 residues long. With 0 bases removed from V and 1 base from J, the gap between germline ends came to 15 bases. Written as DNA, the CDR3 is TGTGCCAGCAGCTTGGCCCAAGGACTGCAACGCACAGATACGCAGTATTTT. Translation: CASSLAQGLQRTDTQYF.

The chain carries TRBV5-8 and TRBJ2-2; TRBD1 agrees at 8 bases. Trimming removed 0 bases from V and 6 bases from J; junction bases left unmatched: 16. Germline values: CDR1 SGHTS, CDR2 YDEGEE. The CDR3 is 19 amino acids. The CDR3 coding sequence is TGTGCCAGCAGCTTGGTATTGGGGTCAGGGGGCGCATTCCCCGGGGAGCTGTTTTTT. Protein sequence: CASSLVLGSGGAFPGELFF.

The rearrangement uses TRBV2 and TRBJ1-4; D might be TRBD1 (5 bases). Between the trimmed V and J ends, which lost 5 bases and 8 bases, there was a span of 9 bases. This CDR3 has 12 amino acids. Per germline, CDR1 SNHLY and CDR2 FYNNEI. CDR3 nucleotides: TGTGCCAGCAGTCCATGGGGCGAAAAACTGTTTTTT. Translated, it gives CASSPWGEKLFF.

The chain has TRBV2 and TRBJ2-5; tentative D call: TRBD2 (6 bases). Germline V CDR1 and CDR2: SNHLY, FYNNEI. V was pared by 2 bases and J by 5 bases, with 9 bases between. The CDR3 totals 13 residues. The CDR3 region is CASSEQGLETQYF. The CDR3 nucleotides are TGTGCCAGCAGTGAACAGGGACTGGAGACCCAGTACTTC.

J is TRBJ1-1 and V is TRBV9, with TRBD1 identical over 10 bases. Germline trimming cut 2 bases from V and 1 base from J; bases unmatched to any gene: 2. The CDR3 runs to 15 residues. Germline V gene data show CDR1 as SGDLS and CDR2 as YYNGEE. The DNA of the CDR3 is TGTGCCAGCAGCGTGACAGGGGGCCCGAACACTGAAGCTTTCTTT. It translates to CASSVTGGPNTEAFF.

Notes on this clone: The junction departs from germline at one end; a sequencing error may be responsible. The chain joins TRBV2 to TRBJ2-3, with D possibly being TRBD2 (6 bases). Germline values: CDR1 SNHLY, CDR2 FYNNEI. CDR3 length equals 11 residues. The DNA of the CDR3 is TGTGCCAGCAAGCGGGTTACTATACTATGCTTT. Amino acids: CASKRVTILCF.

The chain combines TRBV4-1 with TRBJ2-5; 9 bases align to TRBD1. With V trimmed by 0 bases and J by 0 bases, 2 bases remained unmatched. This CDR3 region has 16 residues. In germline, CDR1 is MGHRA, CDR2 YSYEKL. CDR3 DNA: TGCGCCAGCAGCCAAGAAGGGACAGGGTACCAAGAGACCCAGTACTTC. Translation gives CASSQEGTGYQETQYF.

V usage is TRBV5-6 and J usage is TRBJ2-3; 7 bases line up with TRBD2. Germline assignment: CDR1 SGHDT and CDR2 YYEEEE. The CDR3 runs to 16 residues. J lost 0 bases, V lost 0 bases, and 4 bases had no gene match. Written as DNA, the CDR3 is TGTGCCAGCAGCTTGGGGTTCGGGGGGAGCACAGATACGCAGTATTTT. Amino acid sequence: CASSLGFGGSTDTQYF.

This clone has just a few counts. This chain connects TRBV6-1 to TRBJ2-1; 14 bases agree with TRBD2. The CDR3 loop spans 16 amino acids. Germline lookup yields CDR1 MNHNS and CDR2 SASEGT. The J segment lost 7 bases and the V segment lost 3 bases, leaving 5 bases of the junction unmatched. CDR3 protein: CASSETGTSGSNEQFF. The CDR3 DNA reads TGTGCCAGCAGTGAGACAGGGACTAGCGGGAGTAATGAGCAGTTCTTC.

The V call is TRBV7-2, the J call TRBJ2-7, with D maybe TRBD2 (6 bases). V lost 0 bases to trimming and J lost 0 bases, with 12 bases between them. CDR3 length equals 16 residues. CDR1 is SGHTA and CDR2 is FQGNSA in the germline V gene. As DNA, the CDR3 is TGTGCCAGCAGCTTAGCAGGCGGGACCCACTCCTACGAGCAGTACTTC. Protein product: CASSLAGGTHSYEQYF.

V usage is TRBV29-1 and J usage is TRBJ2-7, with 10 bases lining up with TRBD2. The CDR3 contains 16 residues. J lost 3 bases, V lost 2 bases, and 10 bases had no gene match. Looked up from germline, CDR1 is SQVTM and CDR2 is ANQGSEA. The chain's CDR3 is CSVEIWVAGGGYEQYF. CDR3 DNA: TGCAGCGTTGAAATATGGGTAGCGGGAGGTGGCTACGAGCAGTACTTC.

V is TRBV30 and J is TRBJ1-1; D is undetermined. The length of the CDR3 is 13 residues. Trimming pared 4 bases from V and 5 bases from J, leaving 14 bases between. From germline, CDR1 is GTSNPN and CDR2 SVGIG (reference sequence). CDR3 nucleotides: TGTGCCTGGAATTCGAGGTTAAGGACTGAAGCTTTCTTT. Translated: CAWNSRLRTEAFF.

The chain is built from TRBV14 and TRBJ2-7; 8 bases align to TRBD1. Trimming cost V 4 bases and J 1 base; bases outside gene matches: 3. CDR1 is SGHDN and CDR2 is FVKESK in the germline V gene. The CDR3 covers 14 residues. For the CDR3, the DNA is TGTGCCAGCAGCCTCAGGGGGCGGTCCTACGAGCAGTACTTC. It translates to CASSLRGRSYEQYF. Using reference TRBV14 and TRBJ2-7 for the parts outside the CDR3, the full variable domain is EAGVTQFPSHSVIEKGQTVTLRCDPISGHDNLYWYRRVMGKEIKFLLHFVKESKQDESGMPNNRFLAERTGGTYSTLKVQPAELEDSGVYFCASSLRGRSYEQYFGPGTRLTVT.

J is TRBJ2-2 and V is TRBV5-8; tentative D call: TRBD1 (6 bases). Trimming took off 2 bases at V and 4 bases at J, with 12 bases between the two ends. This CDR3 spans 15 amino acids. Germline V gives CDR1 SGHTS, CDR2 YDEGEE. In DNA, the CDR3 is TGTGCCAGCAGCTTAGGGGACACCATCACCGGGGAGCTGTTTTTT. The encoded protein is CASSLGDTITGELFF. The variable domain in full, completed from reference TRBV5-8 and TRBJ2-2, reads EAGVTQSPTHLIKTRGQQATLRCSPISGHTSVYWYQQALGLGLQFLLWYDEGEERNRGNFPPRFSGRQFPNYSSELNVNALELEDSALYLCASSLGDTITGELFFGEGSRLTVL.

This clone was seen just once. The rearrangement uses TRBV6-1 and TRBJ1-4; D remains ambiguous. The CDR3 sequence is 14 residues long. Germline CDR1 is MNHNS and CDR2 is SASEGT. The V end was cut by 8 bases, the J end by 4 bases, with 14 bases between. The CDR3 protein is CASPPDGDNEKLFF. The CDR3 bases are TGTGCCAGCCCCCCGGACGGAGATAATGAAAAACTGTTTTTT.

This chain connects TRBV27 to TRBJ2-2; TRBD1 or TRBD2 may be the D gene (5 bases each). Germline values: CDR1 MNHEY, CDR2 SMNVEV (reference sequence). V shed 6 bases and J shed 5 bases, with 22 bases lying between them. CDR3 length: 17 amino acids. CDR3 bases: TGTGCCAGCAGCAGCAGGACTTACGGGACCCGGACCGGGGAGCTGTTTTTT. This translates into CASSSRTYGTRTGELFF.

The CDR3 DNA reads TGCGCCAGCAGAAAACAGGGGGCAGGGTACGAGCAGTACTTC. This gives the protein CASRKQGAGYEQYF. The chain uses TRBV5-1 and TRBJ2-7; 9 bases agree with TRBD1. The germline CDR1 and CDR2 sequences are SGHRS and YFSETQ. This CDR3 contains 14 residues. The junction had 7 bases not matched to a gene; V was cut back by 5 bases and J by 4 bases.

This clone came up once. CDR3 in DNA: TGCAGCGTTGAGGGCTTGGGGGGAAAGTACCAAGAGACCCAGTACTTC. Its protein product is CSVEGLGGKYQETQYF. The chain links TRBV29-1 to TRBJ2-5; weak D call: TRBD2 (6 bases). The CDR3 spans 16 residues. Germline V gene sequence: CDR1 SQVTM, CDR2 ANQGSEA. V was clipped by 3 bases and J by 0 bases, with 17 bases between them.

The rearrangement uses TRBV18 and TRBJ1-2, with 10 positions matching TRBD1. Germline lookup yields CDR1 KGHSH and CDR2 LQKENI. The J segment lost 6 bases and the V segment lost 5 bases, leaving 3 bases of the junction unmatched. This CDR3 has 13 amino acids. The chain's CDR3 is CASSRQGADGYTF. Here the CDR3 DNA reads TGTGCCAGCTCAAGACAGGGGGCAGATGGCTACACCTTC.

This clone was recorded only once. The chain employs TRBV27 and TRBJ2-2, with 7 bases identical to TRBD1. Germline V gene sequence: CDR1 MNHEY, CDR2 SMNVEV (reference sequence). The junction had 7 bases not matched to a gene; V was cut back by 5 bases and J by 1 base. The CDR3 length is 16 residues. The CDR3 is CASSQRTGLNTGELFF. The DNA for the CDR3 is TGTGCCAGCAGTCAACGGACAGGATTGAACACCGGGGAGCTGTTTTTT.

Only one count was recorded for this clone. This chain joins TRBV19 and TRBJ2-7, with D maybe TRBD2 (5 bases). Germline CDR1 reads LNHDA; CDR2 reads SQIVND (reference sequence). The CDR3 loop spans 14 amino acids. The ends were cut back, 6 bases at V and 7 bases at J, with 19 bases in the middle. DNA of the CDR3: TGTGCCAGTAGACTCCCCGGTCCAACGGGAGAGCAGTACTTC. This gives the protein CASRLPGPTGEQYF.

The chain uses TRBV11-1 and TRBJ1-4; 7 bases align to TRBD1. The junction had 8 bases not matched to a gene; V was cut back by 5 bases and J by 8 bases. The CDR3 has 14 residues. CDR1 and CDR2 from the germline V gene are SGHAT and FQDESV (reference sequence). Here the CDR3 DNA reads TGTGCCAGCAGCCTAGGACAGGTTGGGGAAAAACTGTTTTTT. Protein sequence: CASSLGQVGEKLFF.

This clone was counted many times. This rearrangement joins TRBV11-3 to TRBJ2-1; 15 bases agree with TRBD2. Trimming cost V 1 base and J 6 bases; bases outside gene matches: 1. Germline-derived CDR1 and CDR2 are SGHNT and YENEEA. The CDR3 is 16 residues long. For the CDR3, the DNA is TGTGCCAGCAGCTTAGGGACTAGCGGGAGGGCCAATGAGCAGTTCTTC. Translation: CASSLGTSGRANEQFF.